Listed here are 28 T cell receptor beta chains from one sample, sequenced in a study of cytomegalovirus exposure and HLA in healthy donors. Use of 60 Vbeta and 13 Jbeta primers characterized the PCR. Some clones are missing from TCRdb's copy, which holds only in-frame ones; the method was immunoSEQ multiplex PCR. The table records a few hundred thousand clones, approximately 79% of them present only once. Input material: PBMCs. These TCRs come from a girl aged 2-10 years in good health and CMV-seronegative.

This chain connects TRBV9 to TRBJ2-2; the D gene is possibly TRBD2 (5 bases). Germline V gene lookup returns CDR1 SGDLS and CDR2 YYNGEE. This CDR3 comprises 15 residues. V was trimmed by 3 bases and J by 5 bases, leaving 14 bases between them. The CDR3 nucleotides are TGTGCCAGCAGCGCCCGGGGATGGGGTACCGGGGAGCTGTTTTTT. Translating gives CASSARGWGTGELFF.

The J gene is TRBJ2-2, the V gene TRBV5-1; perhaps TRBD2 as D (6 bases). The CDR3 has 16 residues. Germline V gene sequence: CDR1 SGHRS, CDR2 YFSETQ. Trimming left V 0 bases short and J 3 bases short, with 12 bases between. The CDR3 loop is CASSLGLAEHTGELFF. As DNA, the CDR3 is TGCGCCAGCAGCTTGGGGTTAGCGGAACACACCGGGGAGCTGTTTTTT.

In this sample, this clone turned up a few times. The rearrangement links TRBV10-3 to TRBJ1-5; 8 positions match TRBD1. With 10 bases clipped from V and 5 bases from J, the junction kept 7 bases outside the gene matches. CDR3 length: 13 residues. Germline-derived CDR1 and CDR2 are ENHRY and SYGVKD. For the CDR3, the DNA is TGTGCCAGTCAGGGGGCAACAGATCAGCCCCAGCATTTT. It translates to CASQGATDQPQHF.

CDR3 sequence: CASSLWTSNNEQFF. In nucleotides, the CDR3 is TGCGCCAGCAGCCTCTGGACTTCCAACAATGAGCAGTTCTTC. The chain recombines TRBV5-1 with TRBJ2-1, with a weak D call TRBD2 (5 bases). This CDR3 spans 14 amino acids. The V end lost 4 bases, the J end lost 5 bases, and 13 bases lay between the germline ends. Germline V gene data show CDR1 as SGHRS and CDR2 as YFSETQ. Looking up the rest from reference TRBV5-1 and TRBJ2-1 gives the full variable domain: KAGVTQTPRYLIKTRGQQVTLSCSPISGHRSVSWYQQTPGQGLQFLFEYFSETQRNKGNFPGRFSGRQFSNSRSEMNVSTLELGDSALYLCASSLWTSNNEQFFGPGTRLTVL.

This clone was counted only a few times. DNA of the CDR3: TGCGCCAGCAGCGTTCAGGGAACAAGCTCCTACGAGCAGTACTTC. Amino acids: CASSVQGTSSYEQYF. The rearrangement links TRBV5-1 to TRBJ2-7; weak D call: TRBD1 (5 bases). With 4 bases removed from V and 0 bases from J, the gap between germline ends came to 14 bases. The CDR3 is 15 amino acids. Germline loops: CDR1 SGHRS, CDR2 YFSETQ.

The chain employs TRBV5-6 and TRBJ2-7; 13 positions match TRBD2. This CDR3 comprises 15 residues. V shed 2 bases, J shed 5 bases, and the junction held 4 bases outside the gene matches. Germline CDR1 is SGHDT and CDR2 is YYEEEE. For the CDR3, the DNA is TGTGCCAGCAGCTTAGGACTAGCGGGAGTGGACGAGCAGTACTTC. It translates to CASSLGLAGVDEQYF.

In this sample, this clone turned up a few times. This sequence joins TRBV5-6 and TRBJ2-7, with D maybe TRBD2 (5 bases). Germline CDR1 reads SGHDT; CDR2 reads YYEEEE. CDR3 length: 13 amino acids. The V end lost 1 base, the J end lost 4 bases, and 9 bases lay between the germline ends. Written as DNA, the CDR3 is TGTGCCAGCAGCTTGTTAGCGCCTTACGAGCAGTACTTC. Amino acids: CASSLLAPYEQYF.

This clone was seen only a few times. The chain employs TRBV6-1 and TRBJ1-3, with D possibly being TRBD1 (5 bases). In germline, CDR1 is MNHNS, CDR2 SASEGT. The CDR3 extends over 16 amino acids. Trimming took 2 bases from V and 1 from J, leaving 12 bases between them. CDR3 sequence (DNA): TGTGCCAGCAGTGAACTGGGGCAACGATCTGGAAACACCATATATTTT. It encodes CASSELGQRSGNTIYF.

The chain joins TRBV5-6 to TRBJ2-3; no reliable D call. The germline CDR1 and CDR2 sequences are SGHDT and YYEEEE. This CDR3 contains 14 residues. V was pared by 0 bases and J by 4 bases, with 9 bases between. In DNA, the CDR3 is TGTGCCAGCAGCTTGGTTAATACTGCAGATACGCAGTATTTT. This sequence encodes CASSLVNTADTQYF.

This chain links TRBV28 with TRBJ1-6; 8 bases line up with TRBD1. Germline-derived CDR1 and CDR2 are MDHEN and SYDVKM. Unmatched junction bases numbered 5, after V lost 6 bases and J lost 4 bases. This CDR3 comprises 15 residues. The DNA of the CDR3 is TGTGCCAGCAGAGAACAGGGGGATTATAATTCACCCCTCCACTTT. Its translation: CASREQGDYNSPLHF. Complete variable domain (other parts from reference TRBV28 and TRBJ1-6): DVKVTQSSRYLVKRTGEKVFLECVQDMDHENMFWYRQDPGLGLRLIYFSYDVKMKEKGDIPEGYSVSREKKERFSLILESASTNQTSMYLCASREQGDYNSPLHFGNGTRLTVT.

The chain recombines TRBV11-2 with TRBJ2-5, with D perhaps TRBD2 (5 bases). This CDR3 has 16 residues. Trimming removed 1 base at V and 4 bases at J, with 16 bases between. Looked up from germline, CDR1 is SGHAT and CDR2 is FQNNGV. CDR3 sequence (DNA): TGTGCCAGCAGCTTAGGTGACGTACTAGTGGGAGAGACCCAGTACTTC. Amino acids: CASSLGDVLVGETQYF.

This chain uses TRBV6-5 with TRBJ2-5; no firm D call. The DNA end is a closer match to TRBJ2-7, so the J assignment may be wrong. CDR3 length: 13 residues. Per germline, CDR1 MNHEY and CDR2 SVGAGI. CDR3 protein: CASSYRYRYEQYF. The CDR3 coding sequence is TGTGCCAGCAGTTATCGCTACCGCTACGAGCAGTACTTC.

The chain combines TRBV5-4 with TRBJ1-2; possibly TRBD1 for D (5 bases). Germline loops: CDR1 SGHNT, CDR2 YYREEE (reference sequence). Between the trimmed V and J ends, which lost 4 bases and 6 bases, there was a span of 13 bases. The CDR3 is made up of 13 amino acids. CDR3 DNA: TGTGCCAGCAGCCTACAGGTTGGAAATGGCTACACCTTC. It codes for CASSLQVGNGYTF.

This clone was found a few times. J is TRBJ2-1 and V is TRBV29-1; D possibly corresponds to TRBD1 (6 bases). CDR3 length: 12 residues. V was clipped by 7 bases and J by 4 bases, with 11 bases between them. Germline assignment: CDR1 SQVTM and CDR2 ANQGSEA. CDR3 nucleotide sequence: TGCAGCGGAAACAGGGATTACAATGAGCAGTTCTTC. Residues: CSGNRDYNEQFF.

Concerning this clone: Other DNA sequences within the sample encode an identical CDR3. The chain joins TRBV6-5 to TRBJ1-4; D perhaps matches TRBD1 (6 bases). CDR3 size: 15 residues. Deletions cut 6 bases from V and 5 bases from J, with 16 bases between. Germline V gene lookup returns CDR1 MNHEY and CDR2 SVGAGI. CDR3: CASRLTGSANEKLFF. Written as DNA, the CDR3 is TGTGCCAGCAGGTTAACAGGGAGCGCGAATGAAAAACTGTTTTTT.

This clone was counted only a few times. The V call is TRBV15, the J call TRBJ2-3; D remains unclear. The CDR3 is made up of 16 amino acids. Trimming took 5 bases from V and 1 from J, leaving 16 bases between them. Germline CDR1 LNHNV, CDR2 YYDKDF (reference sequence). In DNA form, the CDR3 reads TGTGCCACCAGCGGTAGCATGATAGATGGCACAGATACGCAGTATTTT. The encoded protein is CATSGSMIDGTDTQYF.

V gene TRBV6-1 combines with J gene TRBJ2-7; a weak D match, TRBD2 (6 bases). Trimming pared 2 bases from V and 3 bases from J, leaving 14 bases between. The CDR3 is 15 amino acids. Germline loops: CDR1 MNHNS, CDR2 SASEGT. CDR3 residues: CASSEWGLQSYEQYF. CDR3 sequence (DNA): TGTGCCAGCAGTGAATGGGGACTGCAGAGCTACGAGCAGTACTTC.

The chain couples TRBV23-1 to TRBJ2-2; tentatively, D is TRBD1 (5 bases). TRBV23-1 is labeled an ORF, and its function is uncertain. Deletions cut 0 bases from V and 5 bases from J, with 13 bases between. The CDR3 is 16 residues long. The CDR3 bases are TGCGCCAGCAGTCAATCGTGGCAGGGTGGGACCGGGGAGCTGTTTTTT. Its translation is CASSQSWQGGTGELFF.

CDR3 protein: CATERSGPNTEAFF. The CDR3 DNA follows: TGTGCCACAGAAAGGTCAGGGCCGAACACTGAAGCTTTCTTT. The rearrangement links TRBV19 to TRBJ1-1; D might be TRBD1 (5 bases). Germline assignment: CDR1 LNHDA and CDR2 SQIVND (reference sequence). V lost 10 bases and J 1 base, leaving 16 bases between the germline ends. The CDR3 is 14 amino acids.

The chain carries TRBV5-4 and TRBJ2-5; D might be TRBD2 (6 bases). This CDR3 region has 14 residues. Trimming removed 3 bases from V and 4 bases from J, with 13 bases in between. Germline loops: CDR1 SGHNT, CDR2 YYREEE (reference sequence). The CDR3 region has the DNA TGTGCCAGCAGCTCTTATATGGGAGGAGAGACCCAGTACTTC. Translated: CASSSYMGGETQYF.

CDR3 residues: CASSLSYYEQYF. CDR3 DNA sequence: TGTGCCAGCAGCTTATCCTACTACGAGCAGTACTTC. The gene calls are TRBV5-6 and TRBJ2-5; D unclear. The DNA matches TRBJ2-7 better at its end, which makes the J call doubtful. The CDR3 spans 12 residues. Germline values: CDR1 SGHDT, CDR2 YYEEEE.

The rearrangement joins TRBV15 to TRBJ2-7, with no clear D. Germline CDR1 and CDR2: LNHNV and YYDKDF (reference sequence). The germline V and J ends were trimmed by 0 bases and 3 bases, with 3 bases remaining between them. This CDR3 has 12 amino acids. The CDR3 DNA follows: TGTGCCACCAGCAGAGAATACTACGAGCAGTACTTC. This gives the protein CATSREYYEQYF.

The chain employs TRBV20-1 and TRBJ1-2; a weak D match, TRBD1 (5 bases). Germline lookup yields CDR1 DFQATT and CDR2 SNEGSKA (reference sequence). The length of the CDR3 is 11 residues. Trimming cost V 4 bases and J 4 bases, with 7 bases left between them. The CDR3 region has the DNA TGCAGTGCTATCGACAGCTATGGCTACACCTTC. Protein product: CSAIDSYGYTF.

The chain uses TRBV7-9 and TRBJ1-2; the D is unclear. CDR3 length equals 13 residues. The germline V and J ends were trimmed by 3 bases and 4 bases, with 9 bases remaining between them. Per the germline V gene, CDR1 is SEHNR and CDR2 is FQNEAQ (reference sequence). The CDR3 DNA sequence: TGTGCCAGCAGCTTTTCCAGGTCCTATGGCTACACCTTC. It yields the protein CASSFSRSYGYTF.

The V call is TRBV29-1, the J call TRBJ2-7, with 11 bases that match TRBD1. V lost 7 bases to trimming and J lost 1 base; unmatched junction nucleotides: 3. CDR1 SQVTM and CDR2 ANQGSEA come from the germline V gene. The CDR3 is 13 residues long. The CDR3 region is CSAGTGGSYEQYF. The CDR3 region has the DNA TGCAGCGCGGGGACAGGGGGATCCTACGAGCAGTACTTC.

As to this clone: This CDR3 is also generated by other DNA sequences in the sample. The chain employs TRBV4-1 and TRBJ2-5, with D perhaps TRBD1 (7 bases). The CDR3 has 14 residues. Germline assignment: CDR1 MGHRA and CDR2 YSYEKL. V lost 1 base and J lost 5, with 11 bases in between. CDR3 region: CASSQVAGGETQYF. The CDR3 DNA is TGCGCCAGCAGCCAAGTTGCAGGGGGGGAGACCCAGTACTTC.

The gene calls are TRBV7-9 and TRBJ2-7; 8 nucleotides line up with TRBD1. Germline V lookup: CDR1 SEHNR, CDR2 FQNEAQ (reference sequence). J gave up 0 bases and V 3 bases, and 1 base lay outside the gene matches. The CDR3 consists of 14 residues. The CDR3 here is CASSFGQGSYEQYF. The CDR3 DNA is TGTGCCAGCAGCTTCGGACAGGGCTCCTACGAGCAGTACTTC.

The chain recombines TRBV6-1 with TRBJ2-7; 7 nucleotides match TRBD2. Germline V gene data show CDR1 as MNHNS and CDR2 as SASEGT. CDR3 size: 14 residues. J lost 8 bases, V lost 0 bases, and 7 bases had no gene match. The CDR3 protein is CASSEARAGVKQYF. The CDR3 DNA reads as TGTGCCAGCAGTGAAGCGAGGGCGGGGGTAAAGCAGTACTTC.